The TCR beta chain under discussion was sequenced for a study of cytomegalovirus exposure and HLA in healthy donors. 60 Vbeta and 13 Jbeta primers were used in PCR. Profiled with immunoSEQ multiplex PCR; TCRdb holds only in-frame clones, not every one. The sample shows approximately 81,000 clones, about 74% of them seen only once. Remarks on this clone: The antigen remains unidentified.

Overall study results and limits: There were several of the most significant clusters that appeared linked to common viral pathogens in a later analysis. Accurate HLA-A and HLA-B prediction from TCR beta sequences was reported for most subjects. 87-base-pair reads could not separate some V segments, including TRBV6-2 and TRBV6-3. A later analysis linked a missense DCLRE1C variant to TCR beta V- and J-gene trimming.

The trim removed 3 bases at V and 6 bases at J, leaving 6 bases unmatched. The germline V gene has CDR1 KGHSH and CDR2 LQKENI. This CDR3 is 15 amino acids long. V and J are TRBV18 and TRBJ2-2, with 8 bases lining up with TRBD2. This clonotype was obtained from a woman aged 50 to 60 in good health and CMV-seropositive. Source material: PBMCs. The CDR3 is CASSPTGGMAGELFF. DNA of the CDR3: TGTGCCAGCTCACCTACGGGAGGGATGGCCGGGGAGCTGTTTTTT.